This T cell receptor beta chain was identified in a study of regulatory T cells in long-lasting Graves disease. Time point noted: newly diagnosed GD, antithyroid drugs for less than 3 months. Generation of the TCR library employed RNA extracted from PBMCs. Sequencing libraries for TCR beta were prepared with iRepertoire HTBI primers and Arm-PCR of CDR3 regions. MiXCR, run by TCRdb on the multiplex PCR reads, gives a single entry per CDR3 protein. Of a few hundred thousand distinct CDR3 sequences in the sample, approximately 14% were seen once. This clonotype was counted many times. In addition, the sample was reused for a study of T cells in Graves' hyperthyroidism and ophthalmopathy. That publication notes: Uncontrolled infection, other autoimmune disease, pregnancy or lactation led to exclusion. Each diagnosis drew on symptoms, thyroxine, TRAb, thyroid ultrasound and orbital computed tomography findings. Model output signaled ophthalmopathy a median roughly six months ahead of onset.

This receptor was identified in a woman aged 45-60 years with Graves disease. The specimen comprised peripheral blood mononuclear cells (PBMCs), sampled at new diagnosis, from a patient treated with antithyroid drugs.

For the CDR3, the DNA is TGTGCCAGCAGTCGGGGTGGGACTAGCGGGATGTTTGAGCAGTTCTTC. Translating gives CASSRGGTSGMFEQFF. The chain uses TRBV28 and TRBJ2-1; 13 bases map to TRBD2. J was trimmed by 9 bases and V by 5 bases; bases with no gene match: 10. The CDR3 is 16 amino acids. Germline V gives CDR1 MDHEN, CDR2 SYDVKM.